This T cell receptor beta chain was identified during a study of CD8 T cells in Susac syndrome. This clonotype came up once. About 0.45 to 1 ug RNA was reverse transcribed with random hexamers. TCRdb redid the calling of the immunoSEQ multiplex PCR reads with MiXCR, one entry per CDR3 protein. The sample consists of some 95,000 distinct CDR3 sequences, approximately 92% of them appearing once. The TCR originated in a human donor in good health. Sequencing was carried out using CD8+ T cells from PBMCs.

The CDR3 DNA reads TGTGCCAGCAGTTTGGGGGGGGTAGGATACGAGCAGTACTTC. It yields the protein CASSLGGVGYEQYF. V and J are TRBV27 and TRBJ2-7, with 7 bases matching TRBD2. J lost 4 bases, V lost 3 bases, and 6 bases had no gene match. Germline assignment: CDR1 MNHEY and CDR2 SMNVEV (reference sequence). This CDR3 region has 14 residues.